What follows are 4 T cell receptor beta chains derived from one specimen sequenced in a study of OX40 agonist ivuxolimab in advanced cancers. TCRdb's table, derived via immunoSEQ multiplex PCR, lists solely in-frame clones and lacks some. The sample lists about 100,000 clones; over 75% were seen once. Sequencing used CD4+ or CD8+ T cells sorted from blood, obtained in a trial of the OX40 agonist ivuxolimab. The receptors stem from an adult with an advanced solid tumor such as melanoma, head and neck, liver or kidney cancer.

This chain connects TRBV15 to TRBJ1-6; tentatively, D is TRBD1 (6 bases). Germline CDR1 is LNHNV and CDR2 is YYDKDF (reference sequence). The CDR3 is made up of 13 amino acids. Trimming stripped 6 bases from V and 11 bases from J, with 14 bases between. CDR3 coding DNA: TGTGCCACCAGTGGGGGGCGGTGGGCACCCCTCCACTTT. Amino acid sequence: CATSGGRWAPLHF.

V is TRBV6-5 and J is TRBJ2-7, with D tentatively TRBD1 (5 bases). Per the germline V gene, CDR1 is MNHEY and CDR2 is SVGAGI. Trimming took off 0 bases at V and 0 bases at J, with 12 bases between the two ends. CDR3 length equals 16 residues. In DNA, the CDR3 is TGTGCCAGCAGTTACTCGTTTACAGGTAGCTCCTACGAGCAGTACTTC. Residues: CASSYSFTGSSYEQYF.

The V call is TRBV29-1, the J call TRBJ2-7; 9 bases are a match to TRBD1. The junction had 8 bases not matched to a gene; V was cut back by 5 bases and J by 6 bases. From germline, CDR1 is SQVTM and CDR2 ANQGSEA. This CDR3 is built from 13 residues. Here the CDR3 reads CSVSGTGRGEQYF. In DNA, the CDR3 is TGCAGCGTTTCCGGGACAGGGCGAGGCGAGCAGTACTTC.

Concerning this clone: Other nucleotide sequences from this sample produce the same CDR3. The chain carries TRBV5-4 and TRBJ2-2; TRBD2 aligns across 7 bases. After removal of 2 bases from V and 0 bases from J, the junction contained 1 base not matched to a gene. CDR3 length: 15 amino acids. In germline, CDR1 is SGHNT, CDR2 YYREEE (reference sequence). CDR3 protein: CASSLGLANTGELFF. The CDR3 DNA is TGTGCCAGCAGCTTAGGACTAGCGAACACCGGGGAGCTGTTTTTT.